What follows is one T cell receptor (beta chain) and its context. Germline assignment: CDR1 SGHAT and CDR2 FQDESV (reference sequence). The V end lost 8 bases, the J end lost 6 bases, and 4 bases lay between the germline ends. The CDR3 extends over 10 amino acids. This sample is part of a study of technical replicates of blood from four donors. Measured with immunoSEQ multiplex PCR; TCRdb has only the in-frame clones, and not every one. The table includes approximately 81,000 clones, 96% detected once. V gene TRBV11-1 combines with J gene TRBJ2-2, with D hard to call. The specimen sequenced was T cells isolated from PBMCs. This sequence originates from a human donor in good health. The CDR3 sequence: CASSAGELFF. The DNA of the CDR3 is TGTGCCAGCTCTGCCGGGGAGCTGTTTTTT.